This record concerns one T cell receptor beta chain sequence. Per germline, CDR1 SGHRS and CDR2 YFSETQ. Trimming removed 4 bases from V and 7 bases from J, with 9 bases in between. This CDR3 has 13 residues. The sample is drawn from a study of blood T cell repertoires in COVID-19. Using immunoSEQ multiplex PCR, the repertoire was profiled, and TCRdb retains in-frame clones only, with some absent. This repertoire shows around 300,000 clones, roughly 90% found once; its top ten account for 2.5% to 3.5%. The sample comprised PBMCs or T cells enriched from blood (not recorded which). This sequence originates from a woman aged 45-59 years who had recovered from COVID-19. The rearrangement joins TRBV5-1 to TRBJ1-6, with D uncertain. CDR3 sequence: CASSPPGNSPLHF. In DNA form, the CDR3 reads TGCGCCAGCAGCCCCCCGGGGAATTCACCCCTCCACTTT. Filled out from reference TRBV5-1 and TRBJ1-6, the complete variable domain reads KAGVTQTPRYLIKTRGQQVTLSCSPISGHRSVSWYQQTPGQGLQFLFEYFSETQRNKGNFPGRFSGRQFSNSRSEMNVSTLELGDSALYLCASSPPGNSPLHFGNGTRLTVT.